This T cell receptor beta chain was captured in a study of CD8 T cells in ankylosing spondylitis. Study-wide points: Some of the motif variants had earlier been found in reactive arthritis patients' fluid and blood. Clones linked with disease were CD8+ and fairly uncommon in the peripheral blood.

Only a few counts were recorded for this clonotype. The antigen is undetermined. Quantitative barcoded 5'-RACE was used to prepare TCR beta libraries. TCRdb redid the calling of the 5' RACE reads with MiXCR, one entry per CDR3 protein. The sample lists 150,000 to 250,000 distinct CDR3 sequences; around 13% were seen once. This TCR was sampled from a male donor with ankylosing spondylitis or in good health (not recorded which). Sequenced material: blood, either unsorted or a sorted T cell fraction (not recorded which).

The CDR3 nucleotides read TGTGCCAGCAGCCAGGATAGGGGGAGCTATGGCTACACCTTC. It yields the protein CASSQDRGSYGYTF. The rearrangement uses TRBV4-2 and TRBJ1-2, with TRBD1 as a possible D gene (6 bases). The germline V gene encodes CDR1 LGHNA and CDR2 YNFKEQ. V was clipped by 3 bases and J by 4 bases, with 12 bases between them. This CDR3 spans 14 amino acids.